A selection of T cell receptor beta chains follows, all from one sample in a study of blood T cell repertoires in COVID-19. Repertoires were generated with immunoSEQ multiplex PCR, while TCRdb's copy carries only in-frame clones and drops some. The sample carries about 200,000 clones, approximately 90% recorded once. The sequencing sample was made of peripheral blood. These receptor sequences come from a woman between 35 and 50 years old with acute or convalescent COVID-19. Each CDR3 is given with its conserved first and last residue. The D gene is left open where the match is weak. Clone sizes are given selectively: once, few, many, or a class where the clone is expanded.

clone size	V gene	D gene	J gene	CDR3 protein	CDR3 DNA
once	TRBV9	.	TRBJ1-1	CASSPRSPRDTEAFF	TGTGCCAGCAGCCCTCGATCGCCCCGGGACACTGAAGCTTTCTTT
.	TRBV5-4	.	TRBJ2-2	CASSLIGGDGELFF	TGTGCCAGCAGCTTGATAGGGGGTGACGGGGAGCTGTTTTTT
.	TRBV5-1	.	TRBJ1-3	CASSVLGRDSGNTIYF	TGCGCCAGCAGCGTCTTAGGCAGGGACTCTGGAAACACCATATATTTT
.	TRBV9	TRBD1	TRBJ1-2	CASSLPQDRGPTNYGYTF	TGTGCCTCCTCTCTCCCCCAGGACAGGGGGCCCACTAACTATGGCTACACCTTC
.	TRBV6-5	.	TRBJ2-3	CASSYSNPGVDTQYF	TGTGCCAGCAGTTACTCGAATCCGGGGGTAGATACGCAGTATTTT
.	TRBV7-8	.	TRBJ2-5	CASSRSGDTYQETQYF	TGTGCCAGCAGCCGATCGGGGGATACGTACCAAGAGACCCAGTACTTC
.	TRBV30	.	TRBJ2-5	CAWGHLQETQYF	TGTGCCTGGGGACACCTCCAAGAGACCCAGTACTTC
.	TRBV18	TRBD1	TRBJ1-5	CASSPRGQGLEPQHF	TGTGCCAGCTCACCACGAGGACAGGGGTTGGAGCCCCAGCATTTT
.	TRBV6-1	TRBD1	TRBJ2-1	CASSEWDREYEQFF	TGTGCCAGCAGTGAATGGGACAGGGAGTATGAGCAGTTCTTC
.	TRBV5-6	.	TRBJ1-1	CASSSEQGWAEAFF	TGTGCCAGCAGCTCAGAACAGGGTTGGGCTGAAGCTTTCTTT
.	TRBV27	.	TRBJ1-2	CASSPGKSFYGYTF	TGTGCCAGCAGTCCCGGTAAAAGCTTCTATGGCTACACCTTC
.	TRBV6-5	TRBD2	TRBJ2-5	CASSQGLAQYF	TGTGCCAGCAGCCAAGGACTAGCGCAGTACTTC
.	TRBV5-1	.	TRBJ1-4	CASSLGGYSTNEKLFF	TGCGCCAGCAGCTTGGGCGGGTATTCAACTAATGAAAAACTGTTTTTT
.	TRBV6-5	TRBD1	TRBJ1-6	CASNWDRRANSPLHF	TGTGCCAGCAATTGGGACAGGCGGGCAAATTCACCCCTCCACTTT
.	TRBV14	.	TRBJ1-2	CASSQERQFYGYTF	TGTGCCAGCAGCCAAGAGAGGCAGTTCTATGGCTACACCTTC
.	TRBV3-1/TRBV3-2	TRBD2	TRBJ2-5	CASSQYTSGQETQYF	TGTGCCAGCAGCCAGTATACTAGCGGACAAGAGACCCAGTACTTC